This T cell receptor (beta chain) comes out of a study of T cell responses to AZD1222 COVID-19 vaccine. Overall study results and limits: Repertoire sampling was restricted to post-peak T cell response timepoints. Increases in Spike-specific TCR breadth and depth were seen after two AZD1222 doses. In a largely white British group with more females than males, clonal diversity was possibly underestimated.

The V gene lost 3 bases and the J gene lost 0 bases, with 11 bases spanning the gap. CDR3 length: 16 amino acids. From germline, CDR1 is KGHSH and CDR2 LQKENI. Concerning this clone itself: The target antigen is unknown.

Sequenced by immunoSEQ multiplex PCR; TCRdb stores in-frame clones only, minus some. Here the sample spans about 180,000 clones, 75% to 90% being singletons. This specimen consisted of peripheral blood, obtained 28 days after the second dose of the MenACWY control vaccine. The chain is built from TRBV18 and TRBJ1-4; the D gene is possibly TRBD1 (5 bases). The receptor comes from an adult who received the MenACWY meningococcal vaccine as a control. The CDR3 DNA is TGTGCCAGCTCACCCAGGGACGGATCAACTAATGAAAAACTGTTTTTT. Protein: CASSPRDGSTNEKLFF. The whole variable domain, remainder taken from reference TRBV18 and TRBJ1-4, is NAGVMQNPRHLVRRRGQEARLRCSPMKGHSHVYWYRQLPEEGLKFMVYLQKENIIDESGMPKERFSAEFPKEGPSILRIQQVVRGDSAAYFCASSPRDGSTNEKLFFGSGTQLSVL.